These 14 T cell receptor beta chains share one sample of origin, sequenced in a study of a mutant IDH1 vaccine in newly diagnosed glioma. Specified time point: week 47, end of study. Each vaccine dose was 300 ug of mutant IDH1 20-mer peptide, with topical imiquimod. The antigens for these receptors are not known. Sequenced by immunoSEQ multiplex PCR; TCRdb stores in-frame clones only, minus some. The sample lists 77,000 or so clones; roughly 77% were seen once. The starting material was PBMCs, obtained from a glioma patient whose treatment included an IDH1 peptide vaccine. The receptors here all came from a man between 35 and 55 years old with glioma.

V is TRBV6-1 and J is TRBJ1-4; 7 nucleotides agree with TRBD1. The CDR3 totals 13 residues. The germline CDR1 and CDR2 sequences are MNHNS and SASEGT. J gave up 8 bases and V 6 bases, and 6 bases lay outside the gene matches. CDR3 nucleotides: TGTGCCAGCAGACGACAGGGCAACGAAAAACTGTTTTTT. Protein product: CASRRQGNEKLFF.

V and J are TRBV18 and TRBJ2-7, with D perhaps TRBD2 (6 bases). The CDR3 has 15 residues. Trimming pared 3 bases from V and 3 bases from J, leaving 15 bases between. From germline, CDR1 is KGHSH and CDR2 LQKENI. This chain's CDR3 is CASSPTPGRLYEQYF. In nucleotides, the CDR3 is TGTGCCAGCTCACCCACTCCAGGGAGGCTCTACGAGCAGTACTTC.

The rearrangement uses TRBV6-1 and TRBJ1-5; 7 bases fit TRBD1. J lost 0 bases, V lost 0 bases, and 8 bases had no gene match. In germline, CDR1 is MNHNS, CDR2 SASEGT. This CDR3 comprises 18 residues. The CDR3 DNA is TGTGCCAGCAGTGAAGCAGGAAGGGGACAGACTAGCAATCAGCCCCAGCATTTT. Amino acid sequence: CASSEAGRGQTSNQPQHF.

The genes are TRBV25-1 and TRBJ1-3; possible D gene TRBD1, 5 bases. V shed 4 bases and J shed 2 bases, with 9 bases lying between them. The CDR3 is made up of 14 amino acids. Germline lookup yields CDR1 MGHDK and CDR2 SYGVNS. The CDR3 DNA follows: TGTGCCAGCAGTGTGGGGGATCCTGGAAACACCATATATTTT. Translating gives CASSVGDPGNTIYF.

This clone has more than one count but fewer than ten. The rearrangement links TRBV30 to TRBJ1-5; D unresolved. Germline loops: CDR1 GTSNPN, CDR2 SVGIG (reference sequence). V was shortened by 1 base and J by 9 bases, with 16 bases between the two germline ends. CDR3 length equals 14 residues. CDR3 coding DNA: TGTGCCTGGAGTGAACCTCGTCCGGGAGGGCCCCAGCATTTT. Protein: CAWSEPRPGGPQHF.

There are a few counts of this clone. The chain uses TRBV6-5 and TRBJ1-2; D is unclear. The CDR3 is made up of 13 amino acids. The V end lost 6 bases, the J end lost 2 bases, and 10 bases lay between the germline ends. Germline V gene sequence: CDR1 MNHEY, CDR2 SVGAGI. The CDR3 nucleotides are TGTGCCAGCAGACTACACAACAACTATGGCTACACCTTC. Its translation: CASRLHNNYGYTF.

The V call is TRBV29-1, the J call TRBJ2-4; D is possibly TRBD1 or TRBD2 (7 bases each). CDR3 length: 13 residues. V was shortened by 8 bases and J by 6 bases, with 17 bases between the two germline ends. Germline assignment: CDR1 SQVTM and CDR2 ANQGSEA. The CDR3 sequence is CSTRTGEGNIQYF. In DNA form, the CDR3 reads TGCAGCACCCGTACAGGGGAGGGAAACATTCAGTACTTC.

In nucleotides, the CDR3 is TGCGCCAGCAGCCCGAACGGACAGGGGAATTCACCCCTCCACTTT. Encoded protein: CASSPNGQGNSPLHF. The chain recombines TRBV4-3 with TRBJ1-6; 9 nucleotides match TRBD1. The V gene end was trimmed by 4 bases and the J gene end by 7 bases; junction bases not matched to a gene: 5. This CDR3 is 15 amino acids long. CDR1 is LGHNA, CDR2 YSLEER, per germline.

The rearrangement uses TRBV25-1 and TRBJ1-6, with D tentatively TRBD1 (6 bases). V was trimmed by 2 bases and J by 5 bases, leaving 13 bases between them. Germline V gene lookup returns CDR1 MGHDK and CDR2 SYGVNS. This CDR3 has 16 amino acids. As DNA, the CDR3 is TGTGCCAGCAGTGAAAGCTTTCGGGGGCATAATTCACCCCTCCACTTT. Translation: CASSESFRGHNSPLHF.

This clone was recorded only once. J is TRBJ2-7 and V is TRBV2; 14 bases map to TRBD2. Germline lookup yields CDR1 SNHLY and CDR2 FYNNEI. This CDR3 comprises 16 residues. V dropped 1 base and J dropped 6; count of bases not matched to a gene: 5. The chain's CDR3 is CASSEGLAGGPLEQYF. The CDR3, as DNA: TGTGCCAGCAGTGAAGGACTAGCGGGAGGGCCGCTCGAGCAGTACTTC.

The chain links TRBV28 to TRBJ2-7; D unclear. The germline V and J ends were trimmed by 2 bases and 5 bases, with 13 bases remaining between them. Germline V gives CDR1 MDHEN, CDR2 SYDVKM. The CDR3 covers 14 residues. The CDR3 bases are TGTGCCAGCAGTTTAGACCCGACTGCGGACGAGCAGTACTTC. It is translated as CASSLDPTADEQYF.

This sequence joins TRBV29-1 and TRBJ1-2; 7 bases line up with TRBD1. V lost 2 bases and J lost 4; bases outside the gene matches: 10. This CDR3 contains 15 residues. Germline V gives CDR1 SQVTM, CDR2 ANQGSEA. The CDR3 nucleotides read TGCAGCGTTGAACGGGAGACAGGGTACTTCTATGGCTACACCTTC. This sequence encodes CSVERETGYFYGYTF.

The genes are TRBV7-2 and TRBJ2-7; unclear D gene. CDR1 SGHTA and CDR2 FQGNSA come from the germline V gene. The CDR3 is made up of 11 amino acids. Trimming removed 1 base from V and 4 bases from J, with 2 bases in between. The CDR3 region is CASSLEYEQYF. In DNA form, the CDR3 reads TGTGCCAGCAGCTTAGAATACGAGCAGTACTTC.

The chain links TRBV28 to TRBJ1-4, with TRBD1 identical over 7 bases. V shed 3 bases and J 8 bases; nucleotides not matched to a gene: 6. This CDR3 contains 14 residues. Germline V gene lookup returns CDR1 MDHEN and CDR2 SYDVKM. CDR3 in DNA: TGTGCCAGCAGTTTCGACAGGGTAAACGAAAAACTGTTTTTT. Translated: CASSFDRVNEKLFF.